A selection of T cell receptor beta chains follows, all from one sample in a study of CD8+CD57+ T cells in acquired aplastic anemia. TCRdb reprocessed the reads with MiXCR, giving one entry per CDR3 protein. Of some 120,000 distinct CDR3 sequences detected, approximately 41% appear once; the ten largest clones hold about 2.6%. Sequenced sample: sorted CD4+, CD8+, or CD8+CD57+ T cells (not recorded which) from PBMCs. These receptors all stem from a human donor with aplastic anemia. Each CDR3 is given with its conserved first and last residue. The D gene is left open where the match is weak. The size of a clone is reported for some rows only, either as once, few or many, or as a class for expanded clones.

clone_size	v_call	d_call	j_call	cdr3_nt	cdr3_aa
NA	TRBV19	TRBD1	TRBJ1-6	TGTGCCAGTAGCGACGGGACAGGGCAGAATTCACCCCTCCACTTT	CASSDGTGQNSPLHF
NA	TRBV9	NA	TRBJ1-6	TGTGCCAGCAGCGCCGGACGGGGACCCCTCCACTTT	CASSAGRGPLHF
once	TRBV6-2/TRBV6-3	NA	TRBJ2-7	TGTGCCAGCACGCCTCGAGGGACACTTCCCCCCTACGAGCAGTACTTC	CASTPRGTLPPYEQYF
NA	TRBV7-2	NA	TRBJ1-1	TGTGCCAGCAGCCCGGTTAGACGGGGAGCTTTTGAGGCTTTCTTT	CASSPVRRGAFEAFF
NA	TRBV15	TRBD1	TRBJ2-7	TGTGCCACCAGCAGAGGGCCAGGGACAGGGTTTAAGCAGTACTTC	CATSRGPGTGFKQYF
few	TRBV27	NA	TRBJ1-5	TGTGCCAGCAGTTTCTCAGGGAGCAATCAGCCCCAGCATTTT	CASSFSGSNQPQHF
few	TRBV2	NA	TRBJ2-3	TGTGCCAGCAGTCTAGGGAAGACTAGCACAGATACGCAGTATTTT	CASSLGKTSTDTQYF
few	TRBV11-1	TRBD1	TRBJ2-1	TGTGCCAGCAGCCCCTCGGGGACAGCCCCGGAGCAGTTCTTC	CASSPSGTAPEQFF
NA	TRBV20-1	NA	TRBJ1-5	TGCAGTGCAAGAAAGAATAGCAATCAGCCCCAGCATTTT	CSARKNSNQPQHF
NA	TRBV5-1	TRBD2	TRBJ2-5	TGCGCCAGCAGCTTTCTAGCGGATCAAGAGACCCAGTACTTC	CASSFLADQETQYF
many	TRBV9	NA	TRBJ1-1	TGTGCCAGCAGCGTAATGTCAGGGGCGAAAAACACTGAAGCTTTCTTT	CASSVMSGAKNTEAFF
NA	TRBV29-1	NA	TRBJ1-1	TGCAGCGTTGTGCGGGTCAGCAACACTGAAGCTTTCTTT	CSVVRVSNTEAFF
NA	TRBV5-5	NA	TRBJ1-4	TGTGCCAGCATCGCCGGGCCTGGGGATGAAAAACTGTTTTTT	CASIAGPGDEKLFF
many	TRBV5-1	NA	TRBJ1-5	TGCGCCAGCAGCTTGGGGGTCGATCAGCCCCAGCATTTT	CASSLGVDQPQHF
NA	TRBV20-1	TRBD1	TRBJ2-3	TGCAGTGCTAGAAACCCTTGGGACAGCTATAGCACAGATACGCAGTATTTT	CSARNPWDSYSTDTQYF
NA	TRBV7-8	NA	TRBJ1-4	TGTGCCAGCAGCTTAGACCGACAGCCCAATGGAAAGCTGTTTTTT	CASSLDRQPNGKLFF
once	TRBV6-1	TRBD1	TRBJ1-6	TGTGCCAGCAGGGGCCTGGGATCAGGACAGGGGAATTCACCCCTCCACTTT	CASRGLGSGQGNSPLHF